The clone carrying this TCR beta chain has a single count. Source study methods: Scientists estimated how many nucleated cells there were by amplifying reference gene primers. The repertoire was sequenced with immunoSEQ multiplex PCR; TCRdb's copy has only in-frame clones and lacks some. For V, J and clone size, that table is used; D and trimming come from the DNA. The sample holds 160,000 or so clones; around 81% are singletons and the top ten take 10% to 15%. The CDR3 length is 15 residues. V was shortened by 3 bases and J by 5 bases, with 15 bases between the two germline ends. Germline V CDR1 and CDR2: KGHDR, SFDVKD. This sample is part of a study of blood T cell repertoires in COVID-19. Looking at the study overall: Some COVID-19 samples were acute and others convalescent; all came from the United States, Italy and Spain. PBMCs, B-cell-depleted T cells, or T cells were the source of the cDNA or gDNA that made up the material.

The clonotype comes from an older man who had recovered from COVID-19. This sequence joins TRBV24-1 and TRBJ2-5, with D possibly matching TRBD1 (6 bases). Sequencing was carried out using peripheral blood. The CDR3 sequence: CATSDSGPGEETQYF. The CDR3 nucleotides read TGTGCCACCAGTGATAGCGGTCCAGGGGAGGAGACCCAGTACTTC.